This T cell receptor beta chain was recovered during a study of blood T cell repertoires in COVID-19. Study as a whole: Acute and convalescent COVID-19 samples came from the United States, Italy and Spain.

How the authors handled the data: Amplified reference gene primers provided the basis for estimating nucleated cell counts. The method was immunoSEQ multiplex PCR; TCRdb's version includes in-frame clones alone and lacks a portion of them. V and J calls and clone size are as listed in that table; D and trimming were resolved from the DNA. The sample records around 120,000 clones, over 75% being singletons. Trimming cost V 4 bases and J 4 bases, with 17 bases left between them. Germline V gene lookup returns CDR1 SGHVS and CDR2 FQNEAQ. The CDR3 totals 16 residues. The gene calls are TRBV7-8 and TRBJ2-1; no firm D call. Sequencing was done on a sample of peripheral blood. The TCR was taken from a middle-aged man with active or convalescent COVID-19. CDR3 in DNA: TGTGCCAGCAGCTCTTTGACTGACCATAATTACAATGAGCAGTTCTTC. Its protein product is CASSSLTDHNYNEQFF.